This passage covers 12 T cell receptor beta chains from one sample sequenced in a study of T-cell memory formation after mild COVID-19. Using its own MiXCR run on the 5' RACE reads, TCRdb lists one record per CDR3 protein. The sample gives a few hundred thousand distinct CDR3 sequences, roughly 17% of which show up once; 22% is in the top ten. Sequenced input: PBMCs or a T cell subset sorted from them (not recorded which). The receptors stem from a man aged 18 to 30 who had mild COVID-19 (a few samples of this study predate the infection). Cell type and time point are not known.

The chain has TRBV24-1 and TRBJ2-1; D is perhaps TRBD2 (6 bases). Per germline, CDR1 KGHDR and CDR2 SFDVKD. The CDR3 spans 11 residues. V was trimmed by 5 bases and J by 8 bases, leaving 6 bases between them. The CDR3 DNA reads TGTGCCACCAGTGGGGGGGATGAGCAGTTCTTC. Translation gives CATSGGDEQFF.

The V and J genes are TRBV7-2 and TRBJ2-7; TRBD2 aligns across 16 bases. The CDR3 sequence is 15 residues long. Germline trimming cut 5 bases from V and 6 bases from J; bases unmatched to any gene: 4. Germline V lookup: CDR1 SGHTA, CDR2 FQGNSA. CDR3 bases: TGTGCCAGCAGCATGGGACTAGCGGGGGGGCCCGAGCAGTACGTC. Encoded protein: CASSMGLAGGPEQYV.

This chain links TRBV27 with TRBJ2-7, with D perhaps given as TRBD1 or TRBD2 (5 bases each). This CDR3 has 13 amino acids. Germline loops: CDR1 MNHEY, CDR2 SMNVEV (reference sequence). The ends were cut back, 5 bases at V and 6 bases at J, with 14 bases in the middle. The CDR3 reads CASSPGPTGEQYV. The CDR3 coding sequence is TGTGCCAGCAGTCCGGGACCCACGGGCGAGCAGTACGTC.

V and J are TRBV11-1 and TRBJ2-3; 9 nucleotides align to TRBD1. Trimming took 6 bases from V and 4 from J; bases not matched to a gene: 5. Germline V gene lookup returns CDR1 SGHAT and CDR2 FQDESV (reference sequence). The CDR3 is 14 amino acids. CDR3 DNA: TGTGCCAGCAGTCCGGACAGGGGAGCAGATACGCAGTATTTT. Translated: CASSPDRGADTQYF.

This clonotype appeared a few times. The gene calls are TRBV9 and TRBJ2-2; the D call may be TRBD1 or TRBD2 (6 bases each). This CDR3 region has 15 residues. The V gene's germline CDR1 is SGDLS and CDR2 YYNGEE. V lost 5 bases and J 5 bases, leaving 16 bases between the germline ends. The CDR3 sequence: CASRGRQAGTGELFF. As DNA, the CDR3 is TGTGCCAGCAGGGGGAGACAGGCGGGGACCGGGGAGCTGTTTTTT.

In its sample, this clonotype was seen a few times. The chain is built from TRBV19 and TRBJ1-1; possibly TRBD1 for D (6 bases). CDR3 length: 15 residues. CDR1 LNHDA and CDR2 SQIVND come from the germline V gene (reference sequence). Trimming shortened V by 3 bases and J by 4 bases, and 15 bases separated the two germline ends. CDR3 in amino acids: CASSMTGGSPTEAFF. CDR3 nucleotide sequence: TGTGCCAGTAGTATGACGGGGGGCAGCCCCACTGAAGCTTTCTTT.

This clonotype was recorded only once. V and J are TRBV4-1 and TRBJ2-7; no definite D call. From germline, CDR1 is MGHRA and CDR2 YSYEKL. The length of the CDR3 is 13 residues. Deletions cut 0 bases from V and 0 bases from J, with 3 bases between. The CDR3 is CASSQEGSYEQYF. The CDR3, as DNA: TGCGCCAGCAGCCAAGAAGGCTCCTACGAGCAGTACTTC.

V and J are TRBV5-1 and TRBJ2-7, with a possible D match to TRBD1 (6 bases). V was trimmed by 0 bases and J by 5 bases, leaving 12 bases between them. There are 14 residues in the CDR3. The germline CDR1 and CDR2 sequences are SGHRS and YFSETQ. The CDR3 DNA reads as TGCGCCAGCAGCTTGGGTACAGGGACGGACGAGCAGTACGTC. Translation gives CASSLGTGTDEQYV.

The gene calls are TRBV12-3 or TRBV12-4 and TRBJ2-7, with D possibly being TRBD2 (6 bases). The length of the CDR3 is 13 residues. Deletions cut 10 bases from V and 2 bases from J, with 15 bases between. CDR3 protein: CATRFGGTYEQYV. CDR3 DNA: TGTGCCACTCGGTTTGGGGGGACCTACGAGCAGTACGTC.

This clonotype came up many times. The genes are TRBV9 and TRBJ2-6; the D is unclear. Trimming removed 4 bases at V and 4 bases at J, with 18 bases between. Germline V gene lookup returns CDR1 SGDLS and CDR2 YYNGEE. This CDR3 contains 17 residues. The CDR3 bases are TGTGCCAGCAGCACCAGGACCCTAAGGTCCGGGGCCAACGTCCTGACTTTC. This translates into CASSTRTLRSGANVLTF. Filled out from reference TRBV9 and TRBJ2-6, the complete variable domain reads DSGVTQTPKHLITATGQRVTLRCSPRSGDLSVYWYQQSLDQGLQFLIQYYNGEERAKGNILERFSAQQFPDLHSELNLSSLELGDSALYFCASSTRTLRSGANVLTFGAGSRLTVL.

This clonotype was counted many times. The J gene is TRBJ2-3, the V gene TRBV9; D call uncertain. Germline V CDR1 and CDR2: SGDLS, YYNGEE. This CDR3 has 14 amino acids. The V end was cut by 0 bases, the J end by 5 bases, with 10 bases between. The CDR3 reads CASSVGSGQDTQYF. The CDR3, as DNA: TGTGCCAGCAGCGTAGGGTCTGGGCAAGATACGCAGTATTTT.

The chain combines TRBV6-6 with TRBJ2-3, with D maybe TRBD1 (6 bases). The CDR3 consists of 16 residues. Trimming left V 0 bases short and J 4 bases short, with 14 bases between. In germline, CDR1 is MNHNY, CDR2 SVGAGI (reference sequence). The CDR3: CASSYSARGGADTQYF. For the CDR3, the DNA is TGTGCCAGCAGTTACTCTGCTCGAGGGGGTGCAGATACGCAGTATTTT.